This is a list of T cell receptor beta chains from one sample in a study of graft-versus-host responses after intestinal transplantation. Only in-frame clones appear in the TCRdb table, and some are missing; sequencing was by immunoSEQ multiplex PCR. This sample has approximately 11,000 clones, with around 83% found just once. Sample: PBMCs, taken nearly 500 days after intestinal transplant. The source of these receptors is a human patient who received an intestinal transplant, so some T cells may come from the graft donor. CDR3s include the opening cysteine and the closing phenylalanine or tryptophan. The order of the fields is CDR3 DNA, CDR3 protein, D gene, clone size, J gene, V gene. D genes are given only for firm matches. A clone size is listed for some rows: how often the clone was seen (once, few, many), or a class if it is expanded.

TGTGCCAGTAGTATATCAGGAAACTGGGGCTCGGAGCAGTACTTC CASSISGNWGSEQYF . once TRBJ2-7 TRBV19
TGTGCCAGCAGTGGGGCTTCGGGGCGTCAGCGGGGGTGGTACTATGGCTACACCTTC CASSGASGRQRGWYYGYTF . . TRBJ1-2 TRBV6-1
TGTGCCAGCAGTTACGGTATCCGGGACAGGGACGGCGGCTACACCTTC CASSYGIRDRDGGYTF TRBD1 . TRBJ1-2 TRBV6-9
TGTGCCAGCAGCTCTCGGTACACCGGGGAGCTGTTTTTT CASSSRYTGELFF . . TRBJ2-2 TRBV25-1
TGCGCCAGCAGCTTGATAGCGGGAGGGCTCAACGAGCAGTACTTC CASSLIAGGLNEQYF TRBD2 . TRBJ2-7 TRBV5-1
TGTGCCAGCAGCTTGGGCGGGACTAGCGGGAGTGGGACCTACAATGAGCAGTTCTTC CASSLGGTSGSGTYNEQFF TRBD2 . TRBJ2-1 TRBV11-3
TGTGCCAGCAGCCGCAGGGTAGTGGAAGGCTACACCTTC CASSRRVVEGYTF . . TRBJ1-2 TRBV6-5
TGCGCCAGCAGCTTGGGTACTAGCGGGAGCTACGAGCAGTACTTC CASSLGTSGSYEQYF TRBD2 . TRBJ2-7 TRBV5-1
TGTGCCAGCTCACGCGTCGGGCCAGATACGCAGTATTTT CASSRVGPDTQYF . . TRBJ2-3 TRBV18
TGTGCCAGCAGCGTAGGGGCGGAGAGCTCCTACAATGAGCAGTTCTTC CASSVGAESSYNEQFF . . TRBJ2-1 TRBV9
TGCGCCAGCAGTGAGGGCGGGAGGGCCCACAATGAGCAGTTCTTC CASSEGGRAHNEQFF TRBD2 once TRBJ2-1 TRBV10-1
TGTGCCACCCACCCTTTCGGGGGGAGTAACTATGGCTACACCTTC CATHPFGGSNYGYTF . . TRBJ1-2 TRBV19
TGTGCCAGCAGTGACTCGGGGCGGGGGGGCAATGAGCAGTTCTTC CASSDSGRGGNEQFF TRBD2 few TRBJ2-1 TRBV6-4
TGTGCCAGCAGCTTAGGATCGTCGGCGGGTGGCGGGGAGACCCAGTACTTC CASSLGSSAGGGETQYF . . TRBJ2-5 TRBV11-1
TGTGCCAGCAGTAATCCTCCGAGCTACGAGCAGTACTTC CASSNPPSYEQYF . . TRBJ2-7 TRBV28
TGTGCCAGCAGTGATGGGACAGGGAACACCGGGGAGCTGTTTTTT CASSDGTGNTGELFF TRBD1 . TRBJ2-2 TRBV6-4
TGTGCCATCAGTCCCGGACTAGCGGGACCCGAGCAGTACTTC CAISPGLAGPEQYF TRBD2 . TRBJ2-7 TRBV10-3
TGTGCCAGCAGTTGGACAGGGGTTGAGGTATCACCCCTCCACTTT CASSWTGVEVSPLHF TRBD1 . TRBJ1-6 TRBV6-5
TGTGCCAGCAGTGAATTGTATCTCTACGAGCAGTACTTC CASSELYLYEQYF . . TRBJ2-7 TRBV2
TGCGCCAGCAGCTTGACGCTTCGGGAGCAGTACTTC CASSLTLREQYF . . TRBJ2-7 TRBV5-1
TGTGCCAGTAGCTCCCCGCGAGGGCCCGGACAGGGGAGGCAGTTCTTC CASSSPRGPGQGRQFF TRBD1 . TRBJ2-1 TRBV19
TGTGCCCTAGAAAAGGGGGCGGTGAACACTGAAGCTTTCTTT CALEKGAVNTEAFF TRBD1 few TRBJ1-1 TRBV7-2
TGTGCCAGCAGCTTAGTTCGGACAGGGCCCATTGGTGGCTACACCTTC CASSLVRTGPIGGYTF TRBD1 . TRBJ1-2 TRBV7-9
TGTGCCAGCAGCTTAGGCGGTCAGATTTATAGCAATCAGCCCCAGCATTTT CASSLGGQIYSNQPQHF . . TRBJ1-5 TRBV7-2
TGTGCCTGGAGTGTACGAGGGAAACGCACAGATACGCAGTATTTT CAWSVRGKRTDTQYF . . TRBJ2-3 TRBV30
TGTGCCAGCAGCCAAGTATCAGGACGGCCTCCTCCCTACGAGCAGTACTTC CASSQVSGRPPPYEQYF . . TRBJ2-7 TRBV14
TGTGCCAGCAGTGCAGACGTAGAGTCCTATGGCTACACCTTC CASSADVESYGYTF . . TRBJ1-2 TRBV2
TGTGCCAGCTCGGACACGGATGGCTACACCTTC CASSDTDGYTF . medium-sized TRBJ1-2 TRBV18
TGCGCCAGCAGTGAGCTAGGAGGCGAGCAGTACTTC CASSELGGEQYF . . TRBJ2-7 TRBV10-1
TGTGCCAGCAGTGACGGGACTAGCGGGAGCACAGATACGCAGTATTTT CASSDGTSGSTDTQYF TRBD2 few TRBJ2-3 TRBV6-4
TGTGCCAGCAGCTTAGATCGGCGGCCTACTGAAGCTTTCTTT CASSLDRRPTEAFF . few TRBJ1-1 TRBV11-2
TGTGCCAGCAGTCCCAGGGGAATTTCCTACGAGCAGTACTTC CASSPRGISYEQYF . . TRBJ2-7 TRBV28
TGCGCCAGCAAGGGCAGCGGGAATGAAAAACTGTTTTTT CASKGSGNEKLFF . . TRBJ1-4 TRBV5-1
TGTGCCAGCAGCTTAGCAGGGACTAATGAAAAACTGTTTTTT CASSLAGTNEKLFF . few TRBJ1-4 TRBV7-6
TGTGCCAGCACCCCATCCCCCACAGGGGGTACGGACTACACCTTC CASTPSPTGGTDYTF TRBD1 . TRBJ1-2 TRBV27
TGTGCCATCAGTCGGACAGGGGGCGGAGACGAGCAGTACTTC CAISRTGGGDEQYF TRBD1 . TRBJ2-7 TRBV10-3
TGTGCCAGCAGTACAGCCCAGGGAGCTTTCTTT CASSTAQGAFF . . TRBJ1-1 TRBV6-5
TGCGCCAGCAGCGTCCCAGGGTTCCCTGAAGCTTTCTTT CASSVPGFPEAFF . once TRBJ1-1 TRBV5-1
TGTGCCAGCAGCTTGGCTAGGACAGGGACCACTGAAGCTTTCTTT CASSLARTGTTEAFF TRBD1 . TRBJ1-1 TRBV4-2
TGTGCCAGCAGTTACCCCGGGAGCCTCAACGAGCAGTACTTC CASSYPGSLNEQYF . . TRBJ2-7 TRBV6-5
TGTGCCAGTAGTATCGCGCCCCCGAGGGCTTCCTACGAGCAGTACTTC CASSIAPPRASYEQYF . . TRBJ2-7 TRBV19
TGTGCCAGCAGCGAAATCGGTGTCTACGAGCAGTACTTC CASSEIGVYEQYF . once TRBJ2-7 TRBV5-4
TGTGCCAGCAGCCGACAGGGCGCCTACGAGCAGTACTTC CASSRQGAYEQYF TRBD1 . TRBJ2-7 TRBV5-5
TGTGCCAGTAGTATAACAGGGGGAATATACGAGCAGTACTTC CASSITGGIYEQYF TRBD1 few TRBJ2-7 TRBV19
TGTGCCAGCAGCTGGTCTGCAGGTACCACAGAAGCTTTCTTT CASSWSAGTTEAFF . . TRBJ1-1 TRBV11-2
TGTGCCAGCTCCTCCCTGGCGATCAGGGGAAGCGATGAAAAACTGTTTTTT CASSSLAIRGSDEKLFF . . TRBJ1-4 TRBV18
TGTGCCAGCAGACGGATCGAGGCAACCGGGGAGCTGTTTTTT CASRRIEATGELFF . . TRBJ2-2 TRBV9
TGTACCAGCAGTGACAGTCTGGAAGGCGAGCAGTACTTC CTSSDSLEGEQYF . . TRBJ2-7 TRBV6-4
TGTGCCAGCAGTGAGGCCTGGTCCCAGTACTTC CASSEAWSQYF . . TRBJ2-5 TRBV2
TGTGCCAGCAGTTTAGCGGCGGAGACCCAGTACTTC CASSLAAETQYF . few TRBJ2-5 TRBV28
TGTGCCAGCAGCCCCCGCCAAGAGACCCAGTACTTC CASSPRQETQYF . medium-sized TRBJ2-5 TRBV9
TGTGCCAGCAGTCTACAGGGAAGGGGCAAAAACATTCAGTACTTC CASSLQGRGKNIQYF . once TRBJ2-4 TRBV27
TGTGCCAGCAGGGAATCAATCGACTACAATGAGCAGTTCTTC CASRESIDYNEQFF . . TRBJ2-1 TRBV13
TGTGCCAGCAGCCAAGGGGGACAGGGGTCTCCCAATGAGCAGTTCTTC CASSQGGQGSPNEQFF TRBD1 . TRBJ2-1 TRBV4-2
TGTGCCAGCAGTTTTGCCTATACCGGGGAGCTGTTTTTT CASSFAYTGELFF . . TRBJ2-2 TRBV28
TGTGCCAGCAGTGAAGTAAGAGTATACAATGAGCAGTTCTTC CASSEVRVYNEQFF . . TRBJ2-1 TRBV6-1
TGTGCCAGCAGTCCAACAGGGACCGGAAACACCATATATTTT CASSPTGTGNTIYF . . TRBJ1-3 TRBV6-1
TGTGCTAGTGGTTTGCCTGGAGGGTCGAACACCGGGGAGCTGTTTTTT CASGLPGGSNTGELFF . . TRBJ2-2 TRBV12-5